This is a list of T cell receptor beta chains from one sample in a study of cytomegalovirus exposure and HLA in healthy donors. The repertoire was sequenced with immunoSEQ multiplex PCR; TCRdb's copy has only in-frame clones and lacks some. The data show around 150,000 clones, 65% to 90% seen once. The material sequenced was PBMCs. All receptors derive from a woman aged 18-29 years in good health and CMV-seronegative. Each CDR3 is given with its conserved first and last residue. The order of the fields is J gene, clone size, D gene, V gene, CDR3 protein, CDR3 DNA. D genes are given only for firm matches. Only some rows state a clone size, as once, few, many or a class for expanded clones.

J: TRBJ1-1
size: .
D: TRBD1
V: TRBV13
CDR3: CASSSRQGGTEAFF
DNA: TGTGCCAGCAGCTCAAGACAGGGGGGGACGGAAGCTTTCTTT

J: TRBJ2-3
size: .
D: .
V: TRBV28
CDR3: CASSLSGNTQYF
DNA: TGTGCCAGCAGTTTATCGGGGAATACGCAGTATTTT

J: TRBJ1-2
size: once
D: .
V: TRBV5-1
CDR3: CASSPGQFNYGYTF
DNA: TGCGCCAGCAGCCCCGGACAGTTTAACTATGGCTACACCTTC

J: TRBJ1-1
size: .
D: .
V: TRBV6-6
CDR3: CASRMGEAMNTEAFF
DNA: TGTGCCAGCAGGATGGGAGAAGCCATGAACACTGAAGCTTTCTTT

J: TRBJ2-1
size: .
D: TRBD2
V: TRBV5-1
CDR3: CASSFSSGGHNEQFF
DNA: TGCGCCAGCAGCTTCAGTAGCGGGGGCCACAATGAGCAGTTCTTC

J: TRBJ1-2
size: .
D: TRBD1
V: TRBV6-5
CDR3: CASSYETGGVYYGYTF
DNA: TGTGCCAGCAGTTACGAGACAGGGGGCGTCTACTATGGCTACACCTTC

J: TRBJ2-2
size: .
D: .
V: TRBV9
CDR3: CASSVTGWGELFF
DNA: TGTGCCAGCAGCGTAACGGGGTGGGGGGAGCTGTTTTTT

J: TRBJ1-2
size: .
D: .
V: TRBV11-3
CDR3: CASSPAPRGYTF
DNA: TGTGCCAGCAGCCCTGCCCCGAGGGGCTACACCTTC

J: TRBJ1-4
size: .
D: .
V: TRBV30
CDR3: CAWSLTNEKLFF
DNA: TGTGCCTGGTCGTTAACTAATGAAAAACTGTTTTTT

J: TRBJ2-2
size: .
D: TRBD1
V: TRBV27
CDR3: CASSAGTVNTGELFF
DNA: TGTGCCAGCTCCGCCGGGACAGTGAACACCGGGGAGCTGTTTTTT

J: TRBJ1-5
size: .
D: .
V: TRBV27
CDR3: CASSLGPGGQPQHF
DNA: TGTGCCAGCAGTTTAGGCCCGGGAGGTCAGCCCCAGCATTTT

J: TRBJ2-7
size: .
D: TRBD2
V: TRBV7-6
CDR3: CASSLSAAGDYEQYF
DNA: TGTGCCAGCAGCTTGAGTGCCGCGGGAGACTACGAGCAGTACTTC

J: TRBJ1-3
size: .
D: .
V: TRBV11-2
CDR3: CASSANSGSGNTIYF
DNA: TGTGCCAGCAGCGCGAACTCGGGATCTGGAAACACCATATATTTT

J: TRBJ2-5
size: .
D: .
V: TRBV5-6
CDR3: CASSLAGWGLETQYF
DNA: TGTGCCAGCAGCCTCGCGGGTTGGGGATTAGAGACCCAGTACTTC

J: TRBJ1-4
size: few
D: TRBD1
V: TRBV4-3
CDR3: CASSLDRGSEKLFF
DNA: TGCGCCAGCAGCCTGGACAGGGGAAGCGAAAAACTGTTTTTT

J: TRBJ1-5
size: .
D: .
V: TRBV10-1
CDR3: CASSEDGDQPQHF
DNA: TGCGCCAGCAGTGAAGACGGGGATCAGCCCCAGCATTTT

J: TRBJ2-7
size: .
D: .
V: TRBV4-1
CDR3: CASSHHPGVDFYEQYF
DNA: TGCGCCAGCAGCCACCACCCGGGAGTGGATTTCTACGAGCAGTACTTC

J: TRBJ2-7
size: once
D: TRBD2
V: TRBV19
CDR3: CASSKMGLAGPGTYEQYF
DNA: TGTGCCAGTAGTAAAATGGGACTAGCGGGACCGGGAACCTACGAGCAGTACTTC

J: TRBJ2-7
size: .
D: .
V: TRBV5-1
CDR3: CASSLGGDYEQYF
DNA: TGCGCCAGCAGCTTGGGCGGAGACTACGAGCAGTACTTC

J: TRBJ2-3
size: .
D: .
V: TRBV9
CDR3: CASSGWTVVSDTQYF
DNA: TGTGCCAGCAGCGGGTGGACAGTCGTTTCAGATACGCAGTATTTT

J: TRBJ1-5
size: few
D: .
V: TRBV19
CDR3: CASSMMRLNQPQHF
DNA: TGTGCCAGTAGTATGATGAGGCTAAATCAGCCCCAGCATTTT

J: TRBJ2-5
size: .
D: TRBD2
V: TRBV7-3
CDR3: CASSLTGTSRETQYF
DNA: TGTGCCAGCAGCTTAACCGGGACTAGCAGAGAGACCCAGTACTTC

J: TRBJ1-4
size: .
D: TRBD1
V: TRBV29-1
CDR3: CSVDTTGGGKLFF
DNA: TGCAGCGTTGACACCACAGGGGGGGGAAAACTGTTTTTT

J: TRBJ2-1
size: .
D: .
V: TRBV6-1
CDR3: CASSAEGARQQFF
DNA: TGTGCCAGCAGTGCCGAAGGAGCTCGACAGCAGTTCTTC

J: TRBJ1-5
size: .
D: .
V: TRBV7-2
CDR3: CASSLKGGYQPQHF
DNA: TGTGCCAGCAGCCTGAAGGGAGGGTATCAGCCCCAGCATTTT

J: TRBJ2-7
size: .
D: TRBD2
V: TRBV4-1
CDR3: CASSQEGTRRSGYEQYF
DNA: TGCGCCAGCAGCCAAGAAGGGACTAGACGGAGCGGTTACGAGCAGTACTTC

J: TRBJ1-2
size: .
D: .
V: TRBV10-2
CDR3: CASRDGRDGYTF
DNA: TGCGCCAGCAGGGACGGCAGGGATGGCTACACCTTC

J: TRBJ1-1
size: once
D: TRBD1
V: TRBV5-6
CDR3: CASSLRQGRDTEAFF
DNA: TGTGCCAGCAGCTTGCGACAGGGGAGGGATACTGAAGCTTTCTTT

J: TRBJ2-2
size: once
D: .
V: TRBV5-1
CDR3: CASSLIVTGELFF
DNA: TGCGCCAGCAGCTTGATAGTAACCGGGGAGCTGTTTTTT

J: TRBJ1-1
size: .
D: .
V: TRBV6-5
CDR3: CASSYQGKAFF
DNA: TGTGCCAGCAGTTACCAGGGAAAGGCTTTCTTT

J: TRBJ2-5
size: .
D: TRBD1
V: TRBV5-6
CDR3: CASSLATGKETQYF
DNA: TGTGCCAGCAGCTTGGCGACAGGGAAAGAGACCCAGTACTTC

J: TRBJ2-7
size: .
D: .
V: TRBV6-6
CDR3: CASALRDEQYF
DNA: TGTGCCAGCGCCCTCCGGGACGAGCAGTACTTC

J: TRBJ1-1
size: .
D: .
V: TRBV6-1
CDR3: CASRTGLSEAFF
DNA: TGTGCCAGCAGGACGGGACTGTCCGAAGCTTTCTTT

J: TRBJ1-6
size: .
D: .
V: TRBV6-5
CDR3: CASSRKGVNSPLHF
DNA: TGTGCCAGCAGTCGAAAGGGGGTGAATTCACCCCTCCACTTT

J: TRBJ1-1
size: .
D: .
V: TRBV6-5
CDR3: CASSSQMNTEAFF
DNA: TGTGCCAGCAGTTCGCAGATGAACACTGAAGCTTTCTTT

J: TRBJ1-1
size: .
D: .
V: TRBV14
CDR3: CASSQDLVGEAFF
DNA: TGTGCCAGCAGCCAGGACTTAGTGGGTGAAGCTTTCTTT

J: TRBJ2-3
size: .
D: .
V: TRBV18
CDR3: CASSPPGQGDTQYF
DNA: TGTGCCAGCTCACCACCGGGGCAGGGGGATACGCAGTATTTT

J: TRBJ1-5
size: .
D: TRBD1
V: TRBV27
CDR3: CASSWTGIQPQHF
DNA: TGTGCCAGCAGTTGGACAGGGATTCAGCCCCAGCATTTT

J: TRBJ1-1
size: .
D: .
V: TRBV6-1
CDR3: CASSERQVVSANTEAFF
DNA: TGTGCCAGCAGTGAAAGGCAGGTCGTGTCAGCTAACACTGAAGCTTTCTTT

J: TRBJ2-2
size: .
D: TRBD2
V: TRBV29-1
CDR3: CSVEDCTSGGCELFF
DNA: TGCAGCGTTGAAGATTGTACTAGCGGGGGTTGTGAGCTGTTTTTT

J: TRBJ1-1
size: .
D: TRBD1
V: TRBV5-1
CDR3: CASRSTGTANTEAFF
DNA: TGCGCCAGCAGGTCCACTGGGACAGCCAACACTGAAGCTTTCTTT

J: TRBJ1-1
size: once
D: .
V: TRBV9
CDR3: CASSVTGTLLTEAFF
DNA: TGTGCCAGCAGCGTTACCGGGACACTGCTCACTGAAGCTTTCTTT

J: TRBJ1-1
size: .
D: .
V: TRBV2
CDR3: CASKRDTGNTEAFF
DNA: TGTGCCAGCAAGAGGGACACGGGGAACACTGAAGCTTTCTTT

J: TRBJ2-1
size: .
D: .
V: TRBV4-3
CDR3: CASSQDKRTSGVSEQFF
DNA: TGCGCCAGCAGCCAAGATAAGAGAACTAGTGGGGTATCGGAGCAGTTCTTC

J: TRBJ2-1
size: .
D: .
V: TRBV30
CDR3: CAWIISSYNEQFF
DNA: TGTGCCTGGATAATCAGCTCCTACAATGAGCAGTTCTTC

J: TRBJ2-3
size: .
D: TRBD1
V: TRBV9
CDR3: CASSGTGSTDTQYF
DNA: TGTGCCAGCAGCGGGACAGGGAGCACAGATACGCAGTATTTT

J: TRBJ1-1
size: once
D: .
V: TRBV20-1
CDR3: CSLSPDTEAFF
DNA: TGCAGTCTCTCTCCTGACACTGAAGCTTTCTTT

J: TRBJ2-7
size: .
D: TRBD2
V: TRBV5-1
CDR3: CASSLAISGIGYEQYF
DNA: TGCGCCAGCAGCTTGGCCATAAGCGGGATAGGCTACGAGCAGTACTTC

J: TRBJ2-5
size: .
D: TRBD1
V: TRBV5-4
CDR3: CASSFPQDRAQTQYF
DNA: TGTGCCAGCAGCTTCCCTCAGGACAGGGCACAGACCCAGTACTTC

J: TRBJ1-1
size: once
D: .
V: TRBV27
CDR3: CASSLGANTEAFF
DNA: TGTGCCAGCAGCCTCGGAGCAAACACTGAAGCTTTCTTT

J: TRBJ2-7
size: .
D: TRBD1
V: TRBV6-5
CDR3: CASSRLTGSYEQYF
DNA: TGTGCCAGCAGCCGTCTGACAGGGTCCTACGAGCAGTACTTC

J: TRBJ2-3
size: .
D: TRBD2
V: TRBV2
CDR3: CASLNSGGRADTQYF
DNA: TGTGCCAGCCTCAATAGCGGGGGTAGGGCAGATACGCAGTATTTT

J: TRBJ2-7
size: .
D: TRBD1
V: TRBV7-9
CDR3: CASTRTGGPYEQYF
DNA: TGTGCCAGCACAAGGACAGGAGGACCCTACGAGCAGTACTTC

J: TRBJ2-5
size: .
D: .
V: TRBV19
CDR3: CASSIMGGQETQYF
DNA: TGTGCCAGTAGTATTATGGGGGGCCAAGAGACCCAGTACTTC

J: TRBJ1-6
size: few
D: TRBD1
V: TRBV2
CDR3: CASRTRQGGNSPLHF
DNA: TGTGCCAGCAGGACCCGACAGGGGGGTAATTCACCCCTCCACTTT

J: TRBJ2-7
size: once
D: TRBD1
V: TRBV7-2
CDR3: CASSLDGAGGYREQYF
DNA: TGTGCCAGCAGCTTAGACGGGGCAGGGGGTTACCGCGAGCAGTACTTC

J: TRBJ1-1
size: .
D: .
V: TRBV27
CDR3: CASSLRGGNTEAFF
DNA: TGTGCCAGCAGTTTAAGGGGTGGCAACACTGAAGCTTTCTTT

J: TRBJ1-2
size: few
D: .
V: TRBV2
CDR3: CASRGDTGYGYTF
DNA: TGTGCCAGCAGAGGGGACACAGGCTATGGCTACACCTTC

J: TRBJ2-7
size: .
D: TRBD1
V: TRBV5-6
CDR3: CASSSWTGPEYEQYF
DNA: TGTGCCAGCAGCTCCTGGACAGGGCCGGAGTACGAGCAGTACTTC